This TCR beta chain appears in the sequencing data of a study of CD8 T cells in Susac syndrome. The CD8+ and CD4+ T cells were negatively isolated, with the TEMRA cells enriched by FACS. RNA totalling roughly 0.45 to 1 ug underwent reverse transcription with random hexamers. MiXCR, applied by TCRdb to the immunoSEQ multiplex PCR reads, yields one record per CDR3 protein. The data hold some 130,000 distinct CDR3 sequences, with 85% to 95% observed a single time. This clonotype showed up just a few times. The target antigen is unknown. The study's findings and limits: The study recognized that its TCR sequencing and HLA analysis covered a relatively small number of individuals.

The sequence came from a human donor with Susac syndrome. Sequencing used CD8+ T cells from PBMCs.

The DNA of the CDR3 is TGTGCCAGCAGCGGCCAGGGGGGACAAGAGACCCAGTACTTC. Protein: CASSGQGGQETQYF. The chain employs TRBV9 and TRBJ2-5, with D possibly matching TRBD1 (7 bases). The CDR3 loop spans 14 amino acids. Germline loops: CDR1 SGDLS, CDR2 YYNGEE. The V gene lost 3 bases and the J gene lost 2 bases, with 11 bases spanning the gap.